The 2 T cell receptor beta chains listed next were all sequenced from one sample in a study of blood T cell repertoires in COVID-19. Sequencing was performed with immunoSEQ multiplex PCR; in TCRdb, only in-frame clones are kept and a portion is missing. The sample lists 140,000 or so clones, about 80% occurring once. Material: peripheral blood. The receptors derive from a human donor in a cohort sampled during active COVID-19.

J is TRBJ2-3 and V is TRBV7-2, with D unresolved. Germline-derived CDR1 and CDR2 are SGHTA and FQGNSA. The CDR3 extends over 12 amino acids. V was shortened by 2 bases and J by 4 bases, with 4 bases between the two germline ends. The CDR3 is CASSLPADTQYF. The CDR3 region has the DNA TGTGCCAGCAGCTTACCCGCAGATACGCAGTATTTT. Complete variable domain (other parts from reference TRBV7-2 and TRBJ2-3): GAGVSQSPSNKVTEKGKDVELRCDPISGHTALYWYRQSLGQGLEFLIYFQGNSAPDKSGLPSDRFSAERTGGSVSTLTIQRTQQEDSAVYLCASSLPADTQYFGPGTRLTVL.

J is TRBJ1-2 and V is TRBV28; no reliable D call. Between the trimmed V and J ends, which lost 10 bases and 8 bases, there was a span of 11 bases. CDR3 length: 10 residues. Germline V gene lookup returns CDR1 MDHEN and CDR2 SYDVKM. The CDR3 sequence is CATVEEGYTF. The CDR3 DNA follows: TGTGCCACCGTGGAGGAAGGCTACACCTTC.